This TCR beta chain was captured by sequencing in a study of neurological immune-mediated disorders. The table lists this clonotype with a few counts. MiXCR was run by TCRdb on the 5' RACE reads, yielding one entry per CDR3 protein. In the table there are about 21,000 distinct CDR3 sequences, 6.2% of which are singletons. CDR3 length: 16 residues. In germline, CDR1 is MNHEY, CDR2 SVGAGI. Sequencing was carried out using CD8+ T cells from blood. The origin of this receptor is a man aged 18 to 29 in good health. The gene calls are TRBV6-5 and TRBJ2-2, with D possibly being TRBD2 (5 bases). This chain's CDR3 is CASTPARERNTGELFF. CDR3 nucleotide sequence: TGTGCTTCGACCCCCGCGAGGGAAAGGAACACCGGGGAGCTGTTTTTT.